A single sample is the source of the 27 T cell receptor beta chains below, sequenced in a study of cytomegalovirus exposure and HLA in healthy donors. PCR amplification relied on 60 Vbeta primers (plus 13 Jbeta primers). Using immunoSEQ multiplex PCR, the repertoire was profiled, and TCRdb retains in-frame clones only, with some absent. This table has roughly 100,000 clones, 78% appearing once. The specimen was PBMCs. The origin of the receptors is a young man in good health and CMV-seronegative.

V is TRBV4-1 and J is TRBJ2-5; D not certain. CDR1 and CDR2 (germline): MGHRA, YSYEKL. The CDR3 extends over 13 amino acids. V was trimmed by 4 bases and J by 5 bases, leaving 11 bases between them. The CDR3 region has the DNA TGCGCCAGCAGCCTTGCTGGGCCGGAGACCCAGTACTTC. Translating gives CASSLAGPETQYF.

CDR3 DNA sequence: TGTGCCAGTAGTCCCCGGGACAGGGGCACCACAGATACGCAGTATTTT. Its translation is CASSPRDRGTTDTQYF. The rearrangement joins TRBV19 to TRBJ2-3, with 10 bases fitting TRBD1. V dropped 5 bases and J dropped 2; count of bases not matched to a gene: 7. The germline V gene has CDR1 LNHDA and CDR2 SQIVND (reference sequence). The CDR3 runs 16 residues. Filled out from reference TRBV19 and TRBJ2-3, the complete variable domain reads DGGITQSPKYLFRKEGQNVTLSCEQNLNHDAMYWYRQDPGQGLRLIYYSQIVNDFQKGDIAEGYSVSREKKESFPLTVTSAQKNPTAFYLCASSPRDRGTTDTQYFGPGTRLTVL.

This clone was seen a handful of times. The chain couples TRBV6-5 to TRBJ2-3, with D perhaps matching TRBD2 (5 bases). The CDR3 contains 15 residues. The V gene lost 0 bases and the J gene lost 3 bases, with 10 bases spanning the gap. The germline V gene has CDR1 MNHEY and CDR2 SVGAGI. The CDR3 reads CASSYSTGETDTQYF. DNA of the CDR3: TGTGCCAGCAGTTACTCGACCGGGGAAACAGATACGCAGTATTTT.

The chain carries TRBV7-8 and TRBJ2-3; D remains ambiguous. CDR1 is SGHVS and CDR2 is FQNEAQ in the germline V gene. Between the trimmed V and J ends, which lost 1 base and 2 bases, there was a span of 10 bases. This CDR3 comprises 15 residues. As DNA, the CDR3 is TGTGCCAGCAGCTTAGTAAGAATCTACACAGATACGCAGTATTTT. Protein sequence: CASSLVRIYTDTQYF.

This chain uses TRBV5-1 with TRBJ2-5; D possibly corresponds to TRBD1 (6 bases). V dropped 4 bases and J dropped 11 bases, with 12 bases sitting between them. Germline CDR1 reads SGHRS; CDR2 reads YFSETQ. This CDR3 has 11 residues. The CDR3 coding sequence is TGCGCCAGCAGCCTACAGGGAGAGCAGTACTTC. It is translated as CASSLQGEQYF.

This chain links TRBV6-5 with TRBJ2-3; weak D call: TRBD2 (6 bases). This CDR3 is 15 amino acids long. V dropped 5 bases and J dropped 5 bases, with 17 bases sitting between them. Germline V CDR1 and CDR2: MNHEY, SVGAGI. CDR3 in amino acids: CASSALLAAGDTQYF. In DNA, the CDR3 is TGTGCCAGCAGTGCCTTACTAGCCGCCGGAGATACGCAGTATTTT.

V and J are TRBV4-1 and TRBJ2-2; D is perhaps TRBD2 (6 bases). Looked up from germline, CDR1 is MGHRA and CDR2 is YSYEKL. This CDR3 comprises 18 residues. V was shortened by 5 bases and J by 7 bases, with 26 bases between the two germline ends. The CDR3 DNA is TGCGCCAGCAGCGGGACGACTAGGATAGCGAGAGGAGACGGGGAGCTGTTTTTT. Residues: CASSGTTRIARGDGELFF.

V gene TRBV27 combines with J gene TRBJ1-4, with D maybe TRBD1 (5 bases). CDR3 length equals 15 residues. V lost 7 bases to trimming and J lost 7 bases, with 19 bases between them. Germline V gene lookup returns CDR1 MNHEY and CDR2 SMNVEV (reference sequence). The CDR3 DNA follows: TGTGCCAGCACGAAAGAAGGGGCGCTCGGTGAAAAACTGTTTTTT. It encodes CASTKEGALGEKLFF.

The V call is TRBV4-3, the J call TRBJ2-1, with 10 positions matching TRBD2. J lost 0 bases, V lost 0 bases, and 11 bases had no gene match. Germline V gene sequence: CDR1 LGHNA, CDR2 YSLEER. The CDR3 is 20 residues long. CDR3 in amino acids: CASSQDPTSGPKSSYNEQFF. The DNA of the CDR3 is TGCGCCAGCAGCCAAGATCCGACTAGCGGGCCAAAGAGCTCCTACAATGAGCAGTTCTTC.

The count of this clone is one. V and J are TRBV28 and TRBJ2-6; weak D call: TRBD1 (5 bases). V lost 10 bases, J lost 2 bases, and 15 bases lay in between. The germline V gene encodes CDR1 MDHEN and CDR2 SYDVKM. The CDR3 spans 15 residues. The CDR3 region is CAIKETGTGANVLTF. The CDR3 nucleotides read TGTGCCATCAAGGAAACAGGTACTGGGGCCAACGTCCTGACTTTC.

J is TRBJ2-7 and V is TRBV4-3; D call uncertain. The CDR3 consists of 14 residues. Germline values: CDR1 LGHNA, CDR2 YSLEER. The germline V and J ends were trimmed by 4 bases and 0 bases, with 10 bases remaining between them. The CDR3: CASSLDSSSYEQYF. For the CDR3, the DNA is TGCGCCAGCAGCCTAGACTCGAGCTCCTACGAGCAGTACTTC.

On this clone itself: Other DNA sequences in this specimen translate into the identical CDR3. The gene calls are TRBV4-3 and TRBJ2-7, with 7 positions matching TRBD2. The CDR3 runs to 13 residues. With V trimmed by 3 bases and J by 3 bases, 2 bases remained unmatched. Germline CDR1 and CDR2: LGHNA and YSLEER. The CDR3 here is CASSQGLLYEQYF. CDR3 DNA: TGCGCCAGCAGCCAGGGACTACTCTACGAGCAGTACTTC.

The rearrangement joins TRBV4-3 to TRBJ1-2, with 8 bases matching TRBD1. Germline trimming cut 4 bases from V and 4 bases from J; bases unmatched to any gene: 11. In germline, CDR1 is LGHNA, CDR2 YSLEER. There are 16 residues in the CDR3. The CDR3 DNA is TGCGCCAGCAGCCGGGATACCGGGACAGGCTCCTATGGCTACACCTTC. Amino acid sequence: CASSRDTGTGSYGYTF.

The count of this clone is one. V is TRBV5-1 and J is TRBJ2-7; 7 bases fit TRBD2. Germline V CDR1 and CDR2: SGHRS, YFSETQ. Trimming removed 4 bases from V and 0 bases from J; junction bases left unmatched: 7. The CDR3 is made up of 15 amino acids. The CDR3 DNA reads TGCGCCAGCAGCCCCAGCGGGACGAGCTCCTACGAGCAGTACTTC. Protein product: CASSPSGTSSYEQYF.

The genes are TRBV19 and TRBJ2-1; D remains ambiguous. CDR1 and CDR2 from the germline V gene are LNHDA and SQIVND (reference sequence). The CDR3 length is 14 residues. V was shortened by 4 bases and J by 0 bases, with 7 bases between the two germline ends. The CDR3 reads CASSTPSSYNEQFF. For the CDR3, the DNA is TGTGCCAGTAGTACCCCTAGCTCCTACAATGAGCAGTTCTTC.

This chain links TRBV9 with TRBJ1-6; TRBD1 agrees at 11 bases. Germline V gene data show CDR1 as SGDLS and CDR2 as YYNGEE. Unmatched junction bases numbered 7, after V lost 4 bases and J lost 10 bases. CDR3 length: 15 residues. The CDR3 sequence: CASSLGQGVGSPLHF. CDR3 DNA: TGTGCCAGCAGCCTGGGACAGGGGGTAGGGTCACCCCTCCACTTT.

This clone occurred a few times. This CDR3 is CASSSGTGEKGYTF. CDR3 nucleotide sequence: TGTGCCAGCAGCTCCGGGACAGGGGAGAAGGGCTACACCTTC. The chain recombines TRBV7-2 with TRBJ1-2; 10 bases align to TRBD1. This CDR3 is built from 14 residues. From germline, CDR1 is SGHTA and CDR2 FQGNSA. Losses at the gene ends were 4 bases for V and 8 bases for J; bases not matched to a gene: 7.

The chain carries TRBV5-1 and TRBJ1-2, with TRBD1 identical over 10 bases. Germline trimming cut 1 base from V and 4 bases from J; bases unmatched to any gene: 4. Germline CDR1 is SGHRS and CDR2 is YFSETQ. This CDR3 has 15 amino acids. CDR3 sequence (DNA): TGCGCCAGCAGCTTGAGGGGACAGGGGTCCTATGGCTACACCTTC. It yields the protein CASSLRGQGSYGYTF. The full variable domain, in which reference TRBV5-1 and TRBJ1-2 provide the parts outside the CDR3, is KAGVTQTPRYLIKTRGQQVTLSCSPISGHRSVSWYQQTPGQGLQFLFEYFSETQRNKGNFPGRFSGRQFSNSRSEMNVSTLELGDSALYLCASSLRGQGSYGYTFGSGTRLTVV.

The gene calls are TRBV10-1 and TRBJ2-1; the match to TRBD1 covers 7 bases. V was pared by 8 bases and J by 8 bases, with 9 bases of the junction left unmatched. Germline V CDR1 and CDR2: WNHNN, SYGVQD (reference sequence). The CDR3 is made up of 13 amino acids. The CDR3 DNA reads as TGCGCCAGCGGTAGACAGGGCTCCGATGAGCAGTTCTTC. Translated: CASGRQGSDEQFF.

V usage is TRBV18 and J usage is TRBJ1-4; D not resolved. The CDR3 is 13 amino acids. Deletions cut 4 bases from V and 11 bases from J, with 14 bases between. CDR1 KGHSH and CDR2 LQKENI come from the germline V gene. CDR3 region: CASSRGLTEKLFF. CDR3 nucleotide sequence: TGTGCCAGCTCACGCGGACTAACGGAGAAACTGTTTTTT.

V is TRBV5-1 and J is TRBJ1-1, with 7 nucleotides matching TRBD1. J lost 4 bases, V lost 4 bases, and 10 bases had no gene match. Germline assignment: CDR1 SGHRS and CDR2 YFSETQ. The CDR3 has 15 amino acids. The DNA of the CDR3 is TGCGCCAGCAGCCCGACAGGGTTGAGTCGCACTGAAGCTTTCTTT. Translation: CASSPTGLSRTEAFF.

This clone was seen a handful of times. The chain employs TRBV7-2 and TRBJ2-5; D perhaps matches TRBD1 (5 bases). The V gene's germline CDR1 is SGHTA and CDR2 FQGNSA. Trimming removed 2 bases at V and 1 base at J, with 8 bases between. The CDR3 covers 14 residues. The CDR3 DNA follows: TGTGCCAGCAGCTTAAGGGGTCGCCAAGAGACCCAGTACTTC. Amino acids: CASSLRGRQETQYF.

This rearrangement joins TRBV9 to TRBJ1-1; D call uncertain. The length of the CDR3 is 12 residues. Per germline, CDR1 SGDLS and CDR2 YYNGEE. V gave up 4 bases and J gave up 6 bases, with 10 bases separating them. CDR3 region: CASSPQVPEAFF. CDR3 DNA: TGTGCCAGCAGCCCTCAGGTGCCTGAAGCTTTCTTT.

The chain links TRBV7-2 to TRBJ1-3, with 8 bases lining up with TRBD1. The trim removed 3 bases at V and 2 bases at J, leaving 3 bases unmatched. Germline CDR1 is SGHTA and CDR2 is FQGNSA. CDR3 size: 15 residues. The CDR3, as DNA: TGTGCCAGCAGCTTCGGCAGGGGGCCTGGAAACACCATATATTTT. This codes for CASSFGRGPGNTIYF.

This clone was picked up one time. In DNA, the CDR3 is TGTGCCATCAGTGAGTCGAGAGGGGGAGGGTATAGCAATCAGCCCCAGCATTTT. Encoded protein: CAISESRGGGYSNQPQHF. The chain is built from TRBV10-3 and TRBJ1-5, with D possibly matching TRBD1 (6 bases). Germline-derived CDR1 and CDR2 are ENHRY and SYGVKD. V gave up 0 bases and J gave up 0 bases, with 15 bases separating them. This CDR3 comprises 18 residues.

CDR3 nucleotide sequence: TGTGCCAGCCTAGACGATAGCGGGGGGCCACTCAATGAGCAGTTCTTC. It yields the protein CASLDDSGGPLNEQFF. The chain employs TRBV19 and TRBJ2-1, with TRBD2 matching over 10 bases. From germline, CDR1 is LNHDA and CDR2 SQIVND (reference sequence). This CDR3 has 16 amino acids. Trimming took 9 bases from V and 6 from J; bases not matched to a gene: 14.

V and J are TRBV6-5 and TRBJ1-1; D remains unclear. V lost 5 bases and J lost 1, with 14 bases in between. CDR1 and CDR2 from the germline V gene are MNHEY and SVGAGI. This CDR3 region has 15 residues. The CDR3 here is CASSPSQTPNTEAFF. The CDR3 DNA reads TGTGCCAGCAGTCCGTCACAGACCCCGAACACTGAAGCTTTCTTT.